The present entry profiles one TCR beta chain with its context. Its antigen is not known. The data originate from a study of OX40 agonist ivuxolimab in advanced cancers. On the study more broadly: Partial responses were recorded for three patients, including one with hepatocellular carcinoma and two with cutaneous melanoma. General study findings and limits: Expanded clones tended on average to be more numerous among CD8+ T cells than CD4+.

J was trimmed by 5 bases and V by 3 bases; bases with no gene match: 3. The CDR3 is made up of 13 amino acids. CDR1 LNHDA and CDR2 SQIVND come from the germline V gene (reference sequence). Repertoires were generated with immunoSEQ multiplex PCR, while TCRdb's copy carries only in-frame clones and drops some. Of tens of thousands of clones listed, around 89% are singletons. This TCR came from an adult with an advanced solid tumor such as melanoma, head and neck, liver or kidney cancer. The chain joins TRBV19 to TRBJ2-7, with 8 bases that match TRBD2. The material was CD4+ or CD8+ T cells sorted from blood, obtained in a trial of the OX40 agonist ivuxolimab. CDR3 loop: CASSIGLADEQYF. The CDR3 DNA is TGTGCCAGTAGTATTGGACTAGCAGACGAGCAGTACTTC.